Following are 27 T cell receptor beta chains from one sample sequenced in a study of shared clonotypes between healthy human individuals (dated by TCRdb to the early 2020s). Library construction relied on the immunoSEQ multiplex PCR assay. What TCRdb holds here is the immuneACCESS table cut down to in-frame rearrangements. Part of the clones is not present; checked against another copy, under half of the missing clones reflect an unresolved V gene, and the others are unexplained. The sample data list more than 2 million clones, and around 95% of these were observed just once. The top ten constitute 0.1% to 0.15% of the sample. The sample comprised naive CD4+ T cells sorted from blood. This specimen's cell subset or site label, interpreted: CD45RA+ positively selected. The source is a man younger than 30 in good health.

The chain carries TRBV5-1 and TRBJ2-7, with D perhaps assigned TRBD1 or TRBD2 (6 bases each). Trimming left V 0 bases short and J 9 bases short, with 19 bases between. Germline values: CDR1 SGHRS, CDR2 YFSETQ. This CDR3 is built from 15 residues. CDR3 coding DNA: TGCGCCAGCAGCTTGGAAAGGACAGCCACAGCGGGGCAGTACTTC. Protein sequence: CASSLERTATAGQYF.

The CDR3 is CASSSTGQGEAGNTIYF. The CDR3 DNA sequence: TGTGCCAGCAGCTCCACGGGACAGGGGGAAGCTGGAAACACCATATATTTT. This chain uses TRBV13 with TRBJ1-3, with TRBD1 matching over 11 bases. The germline V gene encodes CDR1 PRHDT and CDR2 FYEKMQ (reference sequence). With V trimmed by 4 bases and J by 2 bases, 7 bases remained unmatched. CDR3 length: 17 residues.

The J gene is TRBJ1-4, the V gene TRBV28; 7 bases are a match to TRBD1. The germline gives CDR1 MDHEN, CDR2 SYDVKM. V trimming: 9 bases; J trimming: 5 bases; junction bases outside the gene matches: 9. The CDR3 covers 14 residues. The CDR3, as DNA: TGTGCCAGGATGAAAGGGACAGCGAATGAAAAACTGTTTTTT. This translates into CARMKGTANEKLFF.

The V and J genes are TRBV5-1 and TRBJ2-2; D uncertain. The CDR3 loop spans 14 amino acids. V was pared by 2 bases and J by 2 bases, with 7 bases between. CDR1 is SGHRS, CDR2 YFSETQ, per germline. CDR3 protein: CASSFIQNTGELFF. CDR3 nucleotide sequence: TGCGCCAGCAGCTTTATACAAAACACCGGGGAGCTGTTTTTT.

The J gene is TRBJ2-5, the V gene TRBV6-1, with TRBD1 identical over 9 bases. The V segment lost 5 bases and the J segment 5 bases; nucleotides outside the gene matches: 6. This CDR3 contains 14 residues. Germline V gene lookup returns CDR1 MNHNS and CDR2 SASEGT. CDR3 nucleotide sequence: TGTGCCAGCAGTTATACAGGGGGCTCGGAGACCCAGTACTTC. As protein: CASSYTGGSETQYF.

The gene calls are TRBV7-2 and TRBJ2-3, with D unclear. Germline V gene lookup returns CDR1 SGHTA and CDR2 FQGNSA. The CDR3 length is 13 residues. Trimming stripped 2 bases from V and 2 bases from J, with 5 bases between. The CDR3 is CASSLRPTDTQYF. Here the CDR3 DNA reads TGTGCCAGCAGCTTACGTCCCACAGATACGCAGTATTTT.

The rearrangement joins TRBV4-1 to TRBJ2-7, with 8 bases lining up with TRBD2. Germline V gene lookup returns CDR1 MGHRA and CDR2 YSYEKL. V lost 3 bases, J lost 5 bases, and 15 bases stayed unmatched. There are 17 residues in the CDR3. CDR3 nucleotides: TGCGCCAGCAGCCACGACCTCCAGCGGGGGATTTCCCACGAGCAGTACTTC. Its translation is CASSHDLQRGISHEQYF.

This rearrangement joins TRBV6-1 to TRBJ1-2; D might be TRBD1 (5 bases). This CDR3 is built from 15 residues. CDR1 and CDR2 (germline): MNHNS, SASEGT. The V and J ends lost 6 bases and 2 bases respectively, with 16 bases between them. The CDR3 bases are TGTGCCAGCAGCCCAAGGTCCCCAGGGAACTATGGCTACACCTTC. Its translation is CASSPRSPGNYGYTF.

The chain has TRBV18 and TRBJ2-7, with 7 bases that match TRBD1. Germline CDR1 KGHSH, CDR2 LQKENI. J lost 1 base, V lost 3 bases, and 9 bases had no gene match. CDR3 length: 16 amino acids. CDR3 in DNA: TGTGCCAGCTCACCGCCCGACAGGGTTCATTCCTACGAGCAGTACTTC. This gives the protein CASSPPDRVHSYEQYF.

Note on this clone: Other nucleotide sequences in the sample specify the same CDR3. The gene calls are TRBV18 and TRBJ1-1; D is uncertain. V was cut by 0 bases and J by 4 bases, with 3 bases left in between. CDR3 length: 12 amino acids. The germline gives CDR1 KGHSH, CDR2 LQKENI. The CDR3: CASSPPTTEAFF. The DNA of the CDR3 is TGTGCCAGCTCACCACCAACCACTGAAGCTTTCTTT.

The CDR3 spells CASSEALRVRGYGYTF. DNA for the CDR3: TGTGCCAGCAGTGAAGCGCTTCGGGTCAGGGGTTATGGCTACACCTTC. J is TRBJ1-2 and V is TRBV6-1; weak D call: TRBD1 (6 bases). The V end was cut by 0 bases, the J end by 5 bases, with 16 bases between. CDR1 and CDR2 (germline): MNHNS, SASEGT. The CDR3 is 16 residues long.

This chain joins TRBV6-5 and TRBJ2-1; 9 nucleotides align to TRBD2. The CDR3 runs to 16 residues. After removal of 2 bases from V and 5 bases from J, the junction contained 7 bases not matched to a gene. Looked up from germline, CDR1 is MNHEY and CDR2 is SVGAGI. In nucleotides, the CDR3 is TGTGCCAGCAGTTACCTAGCGGGGTCGAGGGACAATGAGCAGTTCTTC. Translated: CASSYLAGSRDNEQFF.

Of note for this clone: One end of the junction fails to match germline, which may point to a read error. The rearrangement uses TRBV19 and TRBJ2-3, with 13 bases fitting TRBD2. Germline V gives CDR1 LNHDA, CDR2 SQIVND (reference sequence). The CDR3 runs to 17 residues. CDR3 DNA sequence: TGTGCCAGTAGTATCAACCTACTAGCGGGAGGGCCAGGAGGTAGTGATTTT. It is translated as CASSINLLAGGPGGSDF.

The chain carries TRBV28 and TRBJ1-5, with 9 bases fitting TRBD1. The CDR3 sequence is 16 residues long. J was trimmed by 3 bases and V by 6 bases; bases with no gene match: 9. CDR1 and CDR2 (germline): MDHEN, SYDVKM. In nucleotides, the CDR3 is TGTGCCAGCAGCGTACAGGGGGCAAGGGACAATCAGCCCCAGCATTTT. Translation gives CASSVQGARDNQPQHF.

The chain uses TRBV6-1 and TRBJ2-7; no reliable D call. CDR1 is MNHNS, CDR2 SASEGT, per germline. Trimming cost V 2 bases and J 2 bases, with 7 bases left between them. CDR3 length equals 13 residues. CDR3 DNA sequence: TGTGCCAGCAGTGAATTACAGCCCTACGAGCAGTACTTC. This sequence encodes CASSELQPYEQYF.

A word on this clone: Distinct nucleotide sequences in the sample also encode this CDR3. V and J are TRBV6-5 and TRBJ1-2; a possible D gene is TRBD1 (6 bases). Per germline, CDR1 MNHEY and CDR2 SVGAGI. The CDR3 covers 13 residues. Trimming left V 6 bases short and J 5 bases short, with 13 bases between. DNA for the CDR3: TGTGCCAGCAGCCCAGGGGTCCATTATGGCTACACCTTC. This translates into CASSPGVHYGYTF.

The chain has TRBV7-3 and TRBJ2-7, with TRBD2 matching 12 bases. Trimming cost V 2 bases and J 7 bases; bases outside gene matches: 6. The CDR3 is 15 residues long. Looked up from germline, CDR1 is SGHTA and CDR2 is FQGTGA. DNA of the CDR3: TGTGCCAGCAGCTTATCTAGCGGGGGGGCCCAAGAGCAGTACTTC. It yields the protein CASSLSSGGAQEQYF.

V gene TRBV6-5 combines with J gene TRBJ2-7, with D possibly matching TRBD2 (6 bases). In germline, CDR1 is MNHEY, CDR2 SVGAGI. The CDR3 is made up of 12 amino acids. Trimming pared 8 bases from V and 5 bases from J, leaving 13 bases between. The CDR3 protein is CASRRASHEQYF. CDR3 coding DNA: TGTGCCAGCCGGAGGGCGTCCCACGAGCAGTACTTC.

V is TRBV2 and J is TRBJ1-1; D is uncertain. This CDR3 has 14 residues. Trimming took 4 bases from V and 0 from J, leaving 9 bases between them. From germline, CDR1 is SNHLY and CDR2 FYNNEI. CDR3 residues: CASSVAAMNTEAFF. The CDR3 coding sequence is TGTGCCAGCAGTGTGGCGGCTATGAACACTGAAGCTTTCTTT.

This clone was recorded only once. The rearrangement joins TRBV5-6 to TRBJ2-7, with TRBD2 matching 7 bases. The CDR3 totals 15 residues. Germline V gene sequence: CDR1 SGHDT, CDR2 YYEEEE. V shed 4 bases, J shed 2 bases, and the junction held 9 bases outside the gene matches. The CDR3 sequence: CASSPTAGSAYEQYF. In nucleotides, the CDR3 is TGTGCCAGCAGCCCTACAGCGGGGTCGGCCTACGAGCAGTACTTC.

The chain employs TRBV6-1 and TRBJ2-7; 7 bases are shared with TRBD1. The CDR3 spans 15 residues. With 4 bases clipped from V and 0 bases from J, the junction kept 6 bases outside the gene matches. The germline gives CDR1 MNHNS, CDR2 SASEGT. This CDR3 reads CASSGQDRSSYEQYF. CDR3 in DNA: TGTGCCAGCAGTGGACAGGACAGGAGCTCCTACGAGCAGTACTTC.

Only one count was recorded for this clone. This rearrangement joins TRBV29-1 to TRBJ2-7; 7 bases are shared with TRBD1. The CDR3 contains 12 residues. Germline CDR1 SQVTM, CDR2 ANQGSEA. V lost 5 bases, J lost 4 bases, and 5 bases stayed unmatched. The DNA of the CDR3 is TGCAGCGTTCGGGACAGCGAGTACGAGCAGTACTTC. Translation gives CSVRDSEYEQYF.

This clone has just a few counts. This rearrangement joins TRBV10-2 to TRBJ1-2; D might be TRBD1 (6 bases). Between the trimmed V and J ends, which lost 4 bases and 8 bases, there was a span of 11 bases. The CDR3 has 12 amino acids. The V gene's germline CDR1 is WSHSY and CDR2 SAAADI. The CDR3 sequence: CASSGRQEGYTF. The DNA of the CDR3 is TGCGCCAGCAGTGGGCGACAGGAGGGCTACACCTTC.

The J gene is TRBJ2-3, the V gene TRBV27, with 7 bases that match TRBD2. Germline assignment: CDR1 MNHEY and CDR2 SMNVEV (reference sequence). The ends lost 4 bases at V and 6 bases at J; junction bases unmatched: 1. This CDR3 region has 12 residues. The CDR3 DNA sequence: TGTGCCAGCAGTTCCGGGAGGGATACGCAGTATTTT. Protein sequence: CASSSGRDTQYF.

The chain links TRBV7-2 to TRBJ2-2; D not resolved. V was trimmed by 4 bases and J by 5 bases, leaving 14 bases between them. Germline V CDR1 and CDR2: SGHTA, FQGNSA. This CDR3 has 15 amino acids. The CDR3 nucleotides are TGTGCCAGCAGCTCGTATATGAGAGGAACCGGGGAGCTGTTTTTT. It specifies CASSSYMRGTGELFF.

The rearrangement links TRBV19 to TRBJ2-4; a possible D gene is TRBD1 (5 bases). V lost 10 bases and J lost 0, with 16 bases in between. Germline assignment: CDR1 LNHDA and CDR2 SQIVND (reference sequence). CDR3 length: 15 amino acids. DNA of the CDR3: TGTGCCACACTCGGACACGGCCTAGCCAAAAACATTCAGTACTTC. It yields the protein CATLGHGLAKNIQYF.

The count of this clone is one. This chain connects TRBV6-5 to TRBJ1-2, with 10 nucleotides matching TRBD1. The CDR3 sequence is 15 residues long. Germline CDR1 MNHEY, CDR2 SVGAGI. V was clipped by 6 bases and J by 8 bases; unmatched bases: 12. CDR3 amino acids: CASRLLGGQGEGYTF. As DNA, the CDR3 is TGTGCCAGCAGACTCCTCGGAGGACAGGGGGAAGGCTACACCTTC.